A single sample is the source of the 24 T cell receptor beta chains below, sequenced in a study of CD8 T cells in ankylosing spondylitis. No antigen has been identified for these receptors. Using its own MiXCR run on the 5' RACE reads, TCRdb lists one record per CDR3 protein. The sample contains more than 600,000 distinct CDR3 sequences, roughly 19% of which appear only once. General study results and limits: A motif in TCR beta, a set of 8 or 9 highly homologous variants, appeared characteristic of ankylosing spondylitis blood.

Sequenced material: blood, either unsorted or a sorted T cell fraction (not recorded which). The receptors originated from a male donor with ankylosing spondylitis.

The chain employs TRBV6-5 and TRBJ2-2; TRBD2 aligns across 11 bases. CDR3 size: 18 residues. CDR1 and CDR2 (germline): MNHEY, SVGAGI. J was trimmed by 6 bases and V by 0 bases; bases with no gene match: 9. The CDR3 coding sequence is TGTGCCAGCAGTTACTCTGGGACTAGCGGTGGGTCTGCCGGGGAGCTGTTTTTT. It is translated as CASSYSGTSGGSAGELFF.

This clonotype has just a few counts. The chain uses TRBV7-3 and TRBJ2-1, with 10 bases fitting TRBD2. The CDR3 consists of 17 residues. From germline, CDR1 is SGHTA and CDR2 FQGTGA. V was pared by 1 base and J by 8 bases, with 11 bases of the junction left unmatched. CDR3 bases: TGTGCCAGCAGCTTAAGGACTAGCGGCATTGCAATGCATGAGCAGTTCTTC. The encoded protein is CASSLRTSGIAMHEQFF.

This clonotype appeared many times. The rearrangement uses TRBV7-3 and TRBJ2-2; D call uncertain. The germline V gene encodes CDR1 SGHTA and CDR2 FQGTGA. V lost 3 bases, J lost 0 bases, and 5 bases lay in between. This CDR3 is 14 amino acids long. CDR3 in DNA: TGTGCCAGCAGCTTTCAGACGAACACCGGGGAGCTGTTTTTT. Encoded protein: CASSFQTNTGELFF.

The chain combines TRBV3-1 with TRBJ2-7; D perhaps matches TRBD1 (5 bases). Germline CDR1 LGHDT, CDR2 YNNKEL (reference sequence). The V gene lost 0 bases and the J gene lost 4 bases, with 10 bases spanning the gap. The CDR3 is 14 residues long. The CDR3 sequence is CASSQEQGWYEQYF. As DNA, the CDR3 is TGTGCCAGCAGCCAAGAGCAGGGTTGGTACGAGCAGTACTTC.

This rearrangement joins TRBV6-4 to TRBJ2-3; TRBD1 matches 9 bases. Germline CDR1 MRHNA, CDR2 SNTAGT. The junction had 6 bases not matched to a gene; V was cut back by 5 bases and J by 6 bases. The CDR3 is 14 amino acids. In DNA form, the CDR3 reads TGTGCCAGCAGTTGGGGACAGGGAGAGGATACGCAGTATTTT. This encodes CASSWGQGEDTQYF.

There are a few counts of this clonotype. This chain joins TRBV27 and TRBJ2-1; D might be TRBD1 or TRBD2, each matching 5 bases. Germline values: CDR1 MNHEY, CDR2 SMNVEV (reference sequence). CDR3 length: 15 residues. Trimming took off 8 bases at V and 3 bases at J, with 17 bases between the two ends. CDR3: CASEPRGAGYNEQFF. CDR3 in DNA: TGTGCCAGCGAACCTCGAGGGGCAGGCTACAATGAGCAGTTCTTC.

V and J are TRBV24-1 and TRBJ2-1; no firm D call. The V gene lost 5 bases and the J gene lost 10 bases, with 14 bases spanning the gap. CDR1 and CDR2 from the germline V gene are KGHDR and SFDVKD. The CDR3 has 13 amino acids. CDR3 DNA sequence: TGTGCCACCAGTGGGACGGCCGGTGGGGAGCAGTTCTTC. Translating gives CATSGTAGGEQFF.

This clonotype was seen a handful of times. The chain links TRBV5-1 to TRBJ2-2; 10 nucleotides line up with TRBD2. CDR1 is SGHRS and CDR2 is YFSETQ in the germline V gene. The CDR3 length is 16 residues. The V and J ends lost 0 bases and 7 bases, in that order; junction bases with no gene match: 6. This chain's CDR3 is CASSLVLAGEGGELFF. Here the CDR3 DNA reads TGCGCCAGCAGCTTGGTCCTAGCGGGAGAAGGCGGGGAGCTGTTTTTT.

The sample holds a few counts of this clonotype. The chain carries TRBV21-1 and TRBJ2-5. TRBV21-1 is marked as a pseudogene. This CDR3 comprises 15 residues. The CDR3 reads CASSKAGRRQETQYF. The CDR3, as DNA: TGTGCCAGCAGCAAAGCCGGCCGCCGGCAAGAGACCCAGTACTTC.

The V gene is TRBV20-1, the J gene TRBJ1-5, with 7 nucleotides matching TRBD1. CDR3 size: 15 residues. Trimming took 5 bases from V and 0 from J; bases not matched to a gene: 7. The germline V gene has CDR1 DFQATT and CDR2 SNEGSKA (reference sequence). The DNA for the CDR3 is TGCAGTGCTCAAGGACAGGACTATAGCAATCAGCCCCAGCATTTT. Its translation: CSAQGQDYSNQPQHF.

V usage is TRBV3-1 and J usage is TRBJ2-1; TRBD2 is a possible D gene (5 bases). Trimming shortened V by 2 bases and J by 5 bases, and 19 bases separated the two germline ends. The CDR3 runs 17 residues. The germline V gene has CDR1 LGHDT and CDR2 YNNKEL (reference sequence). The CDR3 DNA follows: TGTGCCAGCAGCCAAAGCGGAACTATCCTTCTGCACAATGAGCAGTTCTTC. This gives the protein CASSQSGTILLHNEQFF.

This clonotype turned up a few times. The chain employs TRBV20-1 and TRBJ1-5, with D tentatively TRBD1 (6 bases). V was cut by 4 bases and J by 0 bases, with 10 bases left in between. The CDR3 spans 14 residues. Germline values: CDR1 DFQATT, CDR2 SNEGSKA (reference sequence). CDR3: CSATEQGSNQPQHF. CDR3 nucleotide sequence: TGCAGTGCTACTGAACAGGGTAGCAATCAGCCCCAGCATTTT.

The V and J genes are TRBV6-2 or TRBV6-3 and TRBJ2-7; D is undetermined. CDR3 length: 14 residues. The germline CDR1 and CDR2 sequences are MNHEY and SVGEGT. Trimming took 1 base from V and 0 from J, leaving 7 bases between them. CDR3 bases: TGTGCCAGCAGTTACTTGCCAGCCTCCTACGAGCAGTACTTC. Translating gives CASSYLPASYEQYF.

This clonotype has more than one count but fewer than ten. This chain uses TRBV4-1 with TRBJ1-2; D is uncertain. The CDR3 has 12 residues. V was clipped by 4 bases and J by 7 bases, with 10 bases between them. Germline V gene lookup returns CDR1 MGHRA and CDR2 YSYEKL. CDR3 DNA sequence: TGCGCCAGCAGCCCCAAGTCCGGTGGCTACACCTTC. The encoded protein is CASSPKSGGYTF.

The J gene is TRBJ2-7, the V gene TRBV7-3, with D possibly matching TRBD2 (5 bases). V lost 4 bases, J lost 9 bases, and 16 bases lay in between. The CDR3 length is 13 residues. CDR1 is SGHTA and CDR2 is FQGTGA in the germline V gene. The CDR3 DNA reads TGTGCCAGCAGCTGGACGGTCCCCGCGGGGCAGTACTTC. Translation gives CASSWTVPAGQYF. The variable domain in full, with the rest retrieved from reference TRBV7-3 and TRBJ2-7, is GAGVSQTPSNKVTEKGKYVELRCDPISGHTALYWYRQSLGQGPEFLIYFQGTGAADDSGLPNDRFFAVRPEGSVSTLKIQRTERGDSAVYLCASSWTVPAGQYFGPGTRLTVT.

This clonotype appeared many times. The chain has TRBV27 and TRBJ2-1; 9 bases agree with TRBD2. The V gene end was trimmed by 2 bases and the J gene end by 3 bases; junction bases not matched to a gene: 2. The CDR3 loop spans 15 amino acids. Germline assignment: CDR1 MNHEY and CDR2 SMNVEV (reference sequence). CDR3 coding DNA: TGTGCCAGCAGTTTAGAAGCGGGAGGCTACAATGAGCAGTTCTTC. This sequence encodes CASSLEAGGYNEQFF.

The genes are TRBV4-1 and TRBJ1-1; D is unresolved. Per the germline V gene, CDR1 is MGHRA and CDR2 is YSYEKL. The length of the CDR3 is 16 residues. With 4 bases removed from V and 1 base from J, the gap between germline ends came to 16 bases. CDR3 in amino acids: CASSLIGLDKNTEAFF. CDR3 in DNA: TGCGCCAGCAGCCTCATAGGTTTAGACAAGAACACTGAAGCTTTCTTT.

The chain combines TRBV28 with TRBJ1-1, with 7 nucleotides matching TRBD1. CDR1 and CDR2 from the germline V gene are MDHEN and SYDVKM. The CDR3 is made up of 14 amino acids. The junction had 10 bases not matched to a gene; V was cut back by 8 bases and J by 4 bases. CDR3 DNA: TGTGCCAGCTGTAAAGGGGGCGCAGGCACTGAAGCTTTCTTT. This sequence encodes CASCKGGAGTEAFF. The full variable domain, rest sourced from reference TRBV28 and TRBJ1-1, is DVKVTQSSRYLVKRTGEKVFLECVQDMDHENMFWYRQDPGLGLRLIYFSYDVKMKEKGDIPEGYSVSREKKERFSLILESASTNQTSMYLCASCKGGAGTEAFFGQGTRLTVV.

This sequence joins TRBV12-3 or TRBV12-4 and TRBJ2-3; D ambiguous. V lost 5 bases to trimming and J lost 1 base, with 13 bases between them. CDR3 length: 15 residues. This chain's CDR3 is CASSIDPTGTDTQYF. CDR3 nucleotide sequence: TGTGCCAGCAGTATCGACCCGACGGGCACAGATACGCAGTATTTT.

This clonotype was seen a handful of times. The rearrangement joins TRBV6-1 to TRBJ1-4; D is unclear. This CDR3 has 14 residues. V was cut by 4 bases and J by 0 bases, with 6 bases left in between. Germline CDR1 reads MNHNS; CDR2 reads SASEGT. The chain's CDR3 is CASSVSATNEKLFF. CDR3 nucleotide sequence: TGTGCCAGCAGTGTATCGGCAACTAATGAAAAACTGTTTTTT.

The chain's CDR3 is CSARPTAMNTEAFF. CDR3 sequence (DNA): TGCAGTGCCCGCCCGACAGCCATGAACACTGAAGCTTTCTTT. The genes are TRBV20-1 and TRBJ1-1; D may be TRBD1 (5 bases). The V gene's germline CDR1 is DFQATT and CDR2 SNEGSKA (reference sequence). This CDR3 is built from 14 residues. V lost 6 bases and J 0 bases, leaving 14 bases between the germline ends.

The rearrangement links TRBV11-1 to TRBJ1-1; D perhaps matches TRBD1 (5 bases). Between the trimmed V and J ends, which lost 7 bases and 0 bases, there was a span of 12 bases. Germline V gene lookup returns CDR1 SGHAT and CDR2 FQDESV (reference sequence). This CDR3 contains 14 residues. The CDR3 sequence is CASTGAGLNTEAFF. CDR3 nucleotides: TGTGCCAGCACCGGGGCAGGGCTGAACACTGAAGCTTTCTTT.

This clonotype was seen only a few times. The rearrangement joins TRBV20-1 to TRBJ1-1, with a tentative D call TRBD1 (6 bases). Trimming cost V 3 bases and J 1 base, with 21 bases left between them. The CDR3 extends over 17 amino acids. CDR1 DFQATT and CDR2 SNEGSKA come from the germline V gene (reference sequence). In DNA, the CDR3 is TGCAGTGCTAGTTTGTATCCCGGGGGGCTTTGGAACACTGAAGCTTTCTTT. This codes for CSASLYPGGLWNTEAFF.

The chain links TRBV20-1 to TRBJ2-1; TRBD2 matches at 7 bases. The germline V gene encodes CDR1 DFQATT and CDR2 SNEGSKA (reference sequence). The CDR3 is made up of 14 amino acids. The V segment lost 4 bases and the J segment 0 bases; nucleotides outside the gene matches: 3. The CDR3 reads CSANGGSSYNEQFF. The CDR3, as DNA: TGCAGTGCTAACGGGGGGAGCTCCTACAATGAGCAGTTCTTC.